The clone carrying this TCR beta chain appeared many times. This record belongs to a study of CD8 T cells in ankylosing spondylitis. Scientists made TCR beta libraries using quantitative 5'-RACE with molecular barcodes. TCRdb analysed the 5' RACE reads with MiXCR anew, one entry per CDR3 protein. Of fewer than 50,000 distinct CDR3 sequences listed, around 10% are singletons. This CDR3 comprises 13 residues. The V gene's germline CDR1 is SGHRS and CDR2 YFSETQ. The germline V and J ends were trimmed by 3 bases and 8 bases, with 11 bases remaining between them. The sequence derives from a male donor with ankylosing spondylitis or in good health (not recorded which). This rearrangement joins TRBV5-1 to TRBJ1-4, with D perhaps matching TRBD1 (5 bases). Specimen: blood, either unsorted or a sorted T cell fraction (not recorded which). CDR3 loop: CASSSRVGEKLFF. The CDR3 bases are TGCGCCAGCAGCTCCAGGGTAGGAGAAAAACTGTTTTTT.